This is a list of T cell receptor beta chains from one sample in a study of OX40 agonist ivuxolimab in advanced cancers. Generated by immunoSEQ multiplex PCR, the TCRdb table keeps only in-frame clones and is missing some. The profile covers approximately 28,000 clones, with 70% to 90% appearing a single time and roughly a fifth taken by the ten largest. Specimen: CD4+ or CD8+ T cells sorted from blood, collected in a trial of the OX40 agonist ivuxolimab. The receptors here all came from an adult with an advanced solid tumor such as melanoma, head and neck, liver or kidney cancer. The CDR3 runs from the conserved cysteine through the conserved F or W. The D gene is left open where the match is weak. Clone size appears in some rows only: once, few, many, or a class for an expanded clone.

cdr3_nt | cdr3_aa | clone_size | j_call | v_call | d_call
TGTGCCAGCAGTGAATTCCTAGCGGGAGAGAACACCGGGGAGCTGTTTTTT | CASSEFLAGENTGELFF | . | TRBJ2-2 | TRBV2 | TRBD2
TGCAGCGTTGAAGGGACCCGGGGCAATGAGCAGTTCTTC | CSVEGTRGNEQFF | . | TRBJ2-1 | TRBV29-1 | .
TGTGCCAGCAGCTTATTACAGCCGAACACCGGGGAGCTGTTTTTT | CASSLLQPNTGELFF | once | TRBJ2-2 | TRBV11-2 | .
TGCGCCAGCAGCCGACCTACAAATGAGCAGTTCTTC | CASSRPTNEQFF | . | TRBJ2-1 | TRBV4-1 | .
TGTGCCAGCAGCTTCATCACAGTCTACGAGCAGTACTTC | CASSFITVYEQYF | . | TRBJ2-7 | TRBV5-5 | .
TGTGCCAGCAGCTTGGATATGACTAGCGGAAAGTACGAGCAGTACTTC | CASSLDMTSGKYEQYF | . | TRBJ2-7 | TRBV5-6 | TRBD2
TGTGCCAGCAGTTTATCGTGGCCGGGATCCTCCGGTAATGAGCAGTTCTTC | CASSLSWPGSSGNEQFF | . | TRBJ2-1 | TRBV27 | .
TGTGCCAGTAGTATAGGGTACGGACAAGCCAACTATGGCTACACCTTC | CASSIGYGQANYGYTF | . | TRBJ1-2 | TRBV19 | .
TGTGCCAGCAGCCCGACAGGGGACCTCCTCTTTCAGACCCAGTACTTC | CASSPTGDLLFQTQYF | . | TRBJ2-5 | TRBV21-1 | .
TGTGCCATCAGTGAGGCAATCTCGACAGGGGCCCCCGGGAATGAGCAGTTCTTC | CAISEAISTGAPGNEQFF | . | TRBJ2-1 | TRBV10-3 | TRBD1
TGTGCCAGCAGCGCCCCAGGGGATTATTCACCCCTCCACTTT | CASSAPGDYSPLHF | . | TRBJ1-6 | TRBV28 | .
TGTGCCACCAGCCCCGGGACAGTCACTCAAGAGACCCAGTACTTC | CATSPGTVTQETQYF | . | TRBJ2-5 | TRBV15 | TRBD1
TGTGCCAGCAGCTCGGGCGCAACTAATGAAAAACTGTTTTTT | CASSSGATNEKLFF | . | TRBJ1-4 | TRBV7-9 | .
TGTGCCAGCTGGGCCACCACCGGGGAGCTGTTTTTT | CASWATTGELFF | . | TRBJ2-2 | TRBV4-2 | .
TGTGCCACTAAGGGGGGCAGCACTGAAGCTTTCTTT | CATKGGSTEAFF | . | TRBJ1-1 | TRBV19 | .
TGTGCCAGTAGTCCTACCCCTGGGGAGACCCAGTACTTC | CASSPTPGETQYF | . | TRBJ2-5 | TRBV19 | .
TGTGCCAGCTCACCACCCCTCACTCCCGACAGGGGGCTTCTGAACACTGAAGCTTTCTTT | CASSPPLTPDRGLLNTEAFF | . | TRBJ1-1 | TRBV18 | TRBD1
TGCGCCAGCAGCTGGAACGGACTGACTGAAAAACTGTTTTTT | CASSWNGLTEKLFF | . | TRBJ1-4 | TRBV5-1 | .
TGTGCCAGCTCACCACCATCCGGGACAGGCCACTCTGGAAACACCATATATTTT | CASSPPSGTGHSGNTIYF | . | TRBJ1-3 | TRBV18 | TRBD1
TGCGCCAGCAGCCAACCGAGCCTCTATGGCTACACCTTC | CASSQPSLYGYTF | . | TRBJ1-2 | TRBV4-1 | .
TGTGCCAGCAGCTTCGCCTTACTAGCGGAGGGCTACGAGCAGTACTTC | CASSFALLAEGYEQYF | . | TRBJ2-7 | TRBV5-6 | TRBD2
TGTGCCAGCAGCTTAGGGGGTATCAGGCTCCTTAGCAATCAGCCCCAGCATTTT | CASSLGGIRLLSNQPQHF | . | TRBJ1-5 | TRBV7-2 | .
TGTGCCAGCAGCCCGGGCGGGACTAGCGGTTTTGATACGCAGTATTTT | CASSPGGTSGFDTQYF | . | TRBJ2-3 | TRBV5-4 | TRBD2
TGTGCCAGCAGGAACCCCTTCGGACAGCCCCAGCATTTT | CASRNPFGQPQHF | . | TRBJ1-5 | TRBV6-1 | .
TGTGCCAGCAGCTTGAATCCGGGGGGGGAAAAACTGTTTTTT | CASSLNPGGEKLFF | . | TRBJ1-4 | TRBV7-6 | .
TGTGCCAGCAGTTACCACCGTGGACAGGGAATCGAGCAGTACTTC | CASSYHRGQGIEQYF | . | TRBJ2-7 | TRBV6-5 | TRBD1
TGTGCCAGCAGTGATGACGGTTATAGCAATCAGCCCCAGCATTTT | CASSDDGYSNQPQHF | . | TRBJ1-5 | TRBV2 | .
TGTGCCAGCAGCTTAGGCAGGGCCGCCGGGGAGCTGTTTTTT | CASSLGRAAGELFF | . | TRBJ2-2 | TRBV7-6 | .
TGTGCCACCAGCAGAGATTTGGGACTCCCGCTAGCGGTAGCCAAAAACATTCAGTACTTC | CATSRDLGLPLAVAKNIQYF | . | TRBJ2-4 | TRBV15 | TRBD2
TGTGCCAGCAAGCCCCTAGCGGGAGTAGTCGACGAGCAGTACTTC | CASKPLAGVVDEQYF | . | TRBJ2-7 | TRBV6-1 | TRBD2
TGTGCCTGGAGTGGACTAGCAGCTACCTACGAGCAGTACTTC | CAWSGLAATYEQYF | . | TRBJ2-7 | TRBV30 | TRBD2
TGTGCCAGCAGCCCCAGGGACGGACCCTACGAGCAGTACTTC | CASSPRDGPYEQYF | . | TRBJ2-7 | TRBV9 | .
TGTGCCAGCAGTCCGGGACTGCAAATCCAAGAGACCCAGTACTTC | CASSPGLQIQETQYF | . | TRBJ2-5 | TRBV27 | .
TGTGCCAGCAGCCTGGTAAATCAGGAAAAACTGTTTTTT | CASSLVNQEKLFF | . | TRBJ1-4 | TRBV7-9 | .
TGTGCCAGCAGCTCCAGGGTTAGCACAGATACGCAGTATTTT | CASSSRVSTDTQYF | . | TRBJ2-3 | TRBV7-9 | .
TGTGCCAGCAGCTTAGATCGATACGGGGTTTATGGCTACACCTTC | CASSLDRYGVYGYTF | . | TRBJ1-2 | TRBV11-2 | .
TGCAGCGTTGAAGATCGCCAAGAAAACACCGGGGAGCTGTTTTTT | CSVEDRQENTGELFF | . | TRBJ2-2 | TRBV29-1 | .
TGTGCCAGCAGCTCCACCCTCGACCATGGCTACACCTTC | CASSSTLDHGYTF | . | TRBJ1-2 | TRBV7-9 | .
TGTGCCAGCAGCTACGGACAAGAGGAAAAACTGTTTTTT | CASSYGQEEKLFF | . | TRBJ1-4 | TRBV7-6 | .
TGTGCCAGCAGCCCCGCCGGGGCGGGGGAGACCCAGTACTTC | CASSPAGAGETQYF | . | TRBJ2-5 | TRBV5-6 | .
TGTGCCAGCAGCTTGATGCTAGCGGGGTACACAGATACGCAGTATTTT | CASSLMLAGYTDTQYF | . | TRBJ2-3 | TRBV5-6 | TRBD2
TGTGCCACCGGAGCGCCTTGCAGCTCCTACGAGCAGTACTTC | CATGAPCSSYEQYF | . | TRBJ2-7 | TRBV21-1 | .
TGTGCCAGCAGCTTAAGTCCAGGGGTTTCCTACGAGCAGTACTTC | CASSLSPGVSYEQYF | . | TRBJ2-7 | TRBV13 | .
TGTGCCAGCAGCCCCTCGGGACAGGGGCAGGGAAACACCATATATTTT | CASSPSGQGQGNTIYF | . | TRBJ1-3 | TRBV13 | TRBD1
TGTGCCAGCACCAAGGACAGGGATCCAGGACAGCCCCAGCATTTT | CASTKDRDPGQPQHF | . | TRBJ1-5 | TRBV28 | TRBD1
TGCGCCAGCAGCAGCTTAGAAGGGAATGAGCAGTTCTTC | CASSSLEGNEQFF | . | TRBJ2-1 | TRBV4-1 | .
TGCAGCGTTGTTTCAGACCCGAGAGAGCAGTTCTTC | CSVVSDPREQFF | once | TRBJ2-1 | TRBV29-1 | .
TGTGCCAGCAGTCCCGGGACAGGGATTAATGAAAAACTGTTTTTT | CASSPGTGINEKLFF | . | TRBJ1-4 | TRBV27 | TRBD1
TGTGCCAGTCAAGGGGGTTGGTTGCGGGAGCAGTACTTC | CASQGGWLREQYF | . | TRBJ2-7 | TRBV19 | .
TGTGCCAGCAGTACGTCCCCGGCAGGGGGCTTGAATGAGCAGTTCTTC | CASSTSPAGGLNEQFF | . | TRBJ2-1 | TRBV27 | TRBD1
TGTGCCAGTAGTAGGTATTTCGGAAACACCATATATTTT | CASSRYFGNTIYF | . | TRBJ1-3 | TRBV19 | .
TGCGCCAGCAGTGATGGGACAGGGATCGGCGAGCAGTACTTC | CASSDGTGIGEQYF | . | TRBJ2-7 | TRBV10-1 | TRBD1
TGCAGCGTTGGGTCTAGAACAGATACGCAGTATTTT | CSVGSRTDTQYF | . | TRBJ2-3 | TRBV29-1 | .
TGTGCCAGTACCCCACAGGGGTACTATGGCTACACCTTC | CASTPQGYYGYTF | . | TRBJ1-2 | TRBV28 | TRBD1